The rows below give T cell receptor beta chains drawn from one sample of a study of technical replicates of blood from a few donors. Data came from immunoSEQ multiplex PCR; TCRdb stores just in-frame clones and leaves some out. The sample contains approximately 70,000 clones, around 95% of which appear only once. The sequenced material came from T cells isolated from PBMCs. The receptors originated from a human donor in good health. Each CDR3 is given with its conserved first and last residue. The D gene is left open where the match is weak. Rows give clone size only sometimes, using once, few, many, or a class for an expanded clone.

clone_size	j_call	d_call	v_call	cdr3_aa	cdr3_nt
NA	TRBJ2-1	TRBD2	TRBV4-2	CASSQDHTSGGAYNEQFF	TGTGCCAGCAGCCAAGATCATACTAGCGGGGGGGCTTACAATGAGCAGTTCTTC
NA	TRBJ1-1	TRBD1	TRBV6-4	CARGQNSKNTEAFF	TGTGCCAGGGGACAGAATAGCAAGAACACTGAAGCTTTCTTT
NA	TRBJ2-7	TRBD2	TRBV29-1	CSVDSTSGGIEQYF	TGCAGCGTTGATTCTACTAGCGGGGGCATCGAGCAGTACTTC
NA	TRBJ2-7	NA	TRBV7-3	CASSLWQREQYF	TGTGCCAGCAGCTTATGGCAGCGCGAGCAGTACTTC
NA	TRBJ2-2	NA	TRBV6-5	CASSLSNTGELFF	TGTGCCAGCAGTTTATCGAACACCGGGGAGCTGTTTTTT
few	TRBJ2-7	NA	TRBV5-4	CASSLEAGLTYEQYF	TGTGCCAGCAGCTTGGAGGCGGGGTTGACATACGAGCAGTACTTC
NA	TRBJ2-3	NA	TRBV11-2	CASSIRFWGDNTDTQYF	TGTGCCAGCAGCATAAGGTTTTGGGGGGATAACACAGATACGCAGTATTTT
NA	TRBJ1-5	NA	TRBV4-1	CASSQTPTHNQPQHF	TGCGCCAGCAGCCAGACACCAACCCACAATCAGCCCCAGCATTTT
NA	TRBJ2-2	NA	TRBV7-9	CASSFTGAGELFF	TGTGCCAGCAGCTTTACGGGAGCCGGGGAGCTGTTTTTT
NA	TRBJ2-2	TRBD2	TRBV6-5	CASSPGLAGIGELFF	TGTGCCAGCAGCCCGGGACTAGCGGGAATCGGGGAGCTGTTTTTT
NA	TRBJ2-1	NA	TRBV6-5	CASISGFNEQFF	TGTGCCAGCATTTCAGGGTTCAATGAGCAGTTCTTC
once	TRBJ1-3	TRBD1	TRBV5-4	CASSTIPGQVGSGNTIYF	TGTGCCAGCAGTACCATTCCGGGACAGGTCGGCTCTGGAAACACCATATATTTT
NA	TRBJ2-7	TRBD1	TRBV2	CASRIGTGRYEQYF	TGTGCCAGCAGGATCGGGACAGGGAGGTACGAGCAGTACTTC
NA	TRBJ1-5	TRBD1	TRBV6-5	CASRPDRGKNQPQHF	TGTGCCAGCAGACCGGACAGGGGCAAAAATCAGCCCCAGCATTTT
NA	TRBJ1-1	TRBD1	TRBV7-9	CASSPQGAVTEAFF	TGTGCCAGCAGCCCACAGGGGGCTGTCACTGAAGCTTTCTTT
NA	TRBJ2-5	NA	TRBV2	CASSIHRGGAETQYF	TGTGCCAGCAGTATCCATCGCGGGGGCGCGGAGACCCAGTACTTC
NA	TRBJ1-2	TRBD1	TRBV9	CASSSGGAGYTF	TGTGCCAGCAGCTCAGGGGGCGCAGGCTACACCTTC